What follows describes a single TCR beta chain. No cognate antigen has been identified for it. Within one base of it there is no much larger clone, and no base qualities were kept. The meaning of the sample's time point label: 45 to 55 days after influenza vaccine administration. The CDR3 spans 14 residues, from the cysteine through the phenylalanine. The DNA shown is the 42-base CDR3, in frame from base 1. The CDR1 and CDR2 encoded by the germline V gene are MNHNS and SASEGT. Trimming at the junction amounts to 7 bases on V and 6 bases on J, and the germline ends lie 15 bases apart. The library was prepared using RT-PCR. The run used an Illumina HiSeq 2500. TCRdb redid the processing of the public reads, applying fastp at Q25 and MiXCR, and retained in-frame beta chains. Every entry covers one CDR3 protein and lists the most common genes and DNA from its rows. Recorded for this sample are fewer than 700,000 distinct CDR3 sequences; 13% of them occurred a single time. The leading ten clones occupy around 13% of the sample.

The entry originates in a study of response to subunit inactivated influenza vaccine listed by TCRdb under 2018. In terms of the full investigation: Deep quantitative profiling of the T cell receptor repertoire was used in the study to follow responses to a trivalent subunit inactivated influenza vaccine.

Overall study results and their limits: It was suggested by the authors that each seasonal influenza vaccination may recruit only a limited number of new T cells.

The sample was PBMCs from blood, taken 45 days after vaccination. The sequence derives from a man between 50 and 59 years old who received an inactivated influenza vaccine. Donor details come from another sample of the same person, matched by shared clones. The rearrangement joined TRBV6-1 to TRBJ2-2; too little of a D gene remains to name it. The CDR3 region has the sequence CASTVASGSGELFF. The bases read TGTGCCAGCACCGTAGCTTCGGGCTCCGGGGAGCTGTTTTTT.